The present entry profiles one T cell receptor (beta chain) with its context. Germline V gives CDR1 SEHNR, CDR2 FQNEAQ (reference sequence). The CDR3 consists of 11 residues. Trimming removed 4 bases from V and 11 bases from J, with 8 bases in between. Profiling relied on immunoSEQ multiplex PCR, and the TCRdb table lists in-frame clones only, not all of them. The table has 30,000 to 45,000 clones, around 80% seen once. The data were obtained in a study of blood T cell repertoires in COVID-19. Sequencing was performed on peripheral blood. The chain has TRBV7-9 and TRBJ2-2; D is perhaps TRBD1 (5 bases). The TCR comes from a man in his fifties or sixties with acute or convalescent COVID-19. CDR3 region: CASSYQGELFF. CDR3 DNA: TGTGCCAGCAGCTACCAGGGCGAGCTGTTTTTT.